This T cell receptor (beta chain) was obtained from a study of T cell responses to AZD1222 COVID-19 vaccine. Study conclusions and caveats: As reported, nearly half of all spike-specific TCRs target variant regions that are unmutated.

Germline V lookup: CDR1 LNHNV, CDR2 YYDKDF (reference sequence). V dropped 1 base and J dropped 1 base, with 14 bases sitting between them. This CDR3 region has 16 residues. A note on this clone: What it binds is unknown.

Method: immunoSEQ multiplex PCR; TCRdb's copy keeps in-frame clones and lacks some. In the table there are about 180,000 clones, 90% of which are singletons. Source: peripheral blood, taken 28 days after the second dose of the MenACWY control vaccine. V usage is TRBV15 and J usage is TRBJ2-7; D gene unclear. This sequence was found in an adult who received the MenACWY meningococcal vaccine as a control. The CDR3 here is CATSRGMTLYSYEQYF. For the CDR3, the DNA is TGTGCCACCAGCAGAGGAATGACCTTGTATTCCTACGAGCAGTACTTC.